Shown below are 9 T cell receptor beta chains from a single sample sequenced in a study of T cell responses to AZD1222 COVID-19 vaccine. The protocol was immunoSEQ multiplex PCR, while the TCRdb copy is restricted to in-frame clones and leaves out a portion. In the table there are around 96,000 clones, 70% to 90% of which are singletons. The sample consisted of peripheral blood, taken on day 0 of AZD1222 vaccination. These receptors all come from an adult in good health.

The chain combines TRBV15 with TRBJ2-7; D is possibly TRBD2 (5 bases). V was trimmed by 5 bases and J by 1 base, leaving 12 bases between them. CDR1 and CDR2 (germline): LNHNV, YYDKDF (reference sequence). This CDR3 is 14 amino acids long. The CDR3 reads CATSRGGPSYEQYF. DNA of the CDR3: TGTGCCACCAGCCGCGGCGGGCCTTCCTACGAGCAGTACTTC.

The CDR3 region is CAWRTGTGAFDEKLFF. CDR3 bases: TGTGCCTGGAGGACGGGGACAGGCGCTTTCGATGAAAAACTGTTTTTT. This chain connects TRBV30 to TRBJ1-4; 8 bases align to TRBD1. The J segment lost 6 bases and the V segment lost 3 bases, leaving 12 bases of the junction unmatched. The germline V gene encodes CDR1 GTSNPN and CDR2 SVGIG (reference sequence). CDR3 length equals 16 residues.

This chain joins TRBV7-2 and TRBJ2-7, with 8 bases aligning to TRBD1. Germline values: CDR1 SGHTA, CDR2 FQGNSA. This CDR3 region has 15 residues. V shed 5 bases and J 1 base; nucleotides not matched to a gene: 7. In DNA form, the CDR3 reads TGTGCCAGCAGCACAACAGGGGGGTTTTCCTACGAGCAGTACTTC. Translation gives CASSTTGGFSYEQYF. Full variable domain (rest looked up from reference TRBV7-2 and TRBJ2-7): GAGVSQSPSNKVTEKGKDVELRCDPISGHTALYWYRQSLGQGLEFLIYFQGNSAPDKSGLPSDRFSAERTGGSVSTLTIQRTQQEDSAVYLCASSTTGGFSYEQYFGPGTRLTVT.

CDR3 residues: CASSLSTGQAFF. In nucleotides, the CDR3 is TGTGCCAGCAGCTTATCTACAGGACAAGCTTTCTTT. This rearrangement joins TRBV11-3 to TRBJ1-1, with a possible D match to TRBD1 (5 bases). Trimming cost V 2 bases and J 9 bases, with 10 bases left between them. Germline loops: CDR1 SGHNT, CDR2 YENEEA. The CDR3 sequence is 12 residues long.

The chain combines TRBV7-2 with TRBJ1-2; D unclear. V was trimmed by 2 bases and J by 2 bases, leaving 6 bases between them. This CDR3 is 13 amino acids long. Germline V lookup: CDR1 SGHTA, CDR2 FQGNSA. CDR3 sequence: CASSLSFNYGYTF. Written as DNA, the CDR3 is TGTGCCAGCAGCTTATCCTTCAACTATGGCTACACCTTC.

Only one count was recorded for this clone. The chain is built from TRBV11-3 and TRBJ2-2, with 10 bases matching TRBD1. Germline lookup yields CDR1 SGHNT and CDR2 YENEEA. The CDR3 contains 17 residues. The J segment lost 9 bases and the V segment lost 5 bases, leaving 15 bases of the junction unmatched. CDR3 nucleotides: TGTGCCAGCAGCCCGGACAGGGGGTTAGCGGCGGCCAGGGAGCTGTTTTTT. This codes for CASSPDRGLAAARELFF. The variable domain in full, with the rest retrieved from reference TRBV11-3 and TRBJ2-2, is EAGVVQSPRYKIIEKKQPVAFWCNPISGHNTLYWYLQNLGQGPELLIRYENEEAVDDSQLPKDRFSAERLKGVDSTLKIQPAELGDSAVYLCASSPDRGLAAARELFFGEGSRLTVL.

The chain employs TRBV3-1 (or the pseudogene TRBV3-2) and TRBJ1-1; possibly TRBD1 for D (6 bases). Trimming took off 0 bases at V and 12 bases at J, with 20 bases between the two ends. The CDR3 extends over 15 amino acids. Germline CDR1 reads LGHDT; CDR2 reads YNNKEL (reference sequence). Here the CDR3 DNA reads TGTGCCAGCAGCCAAGAGAGTATTGCGGGGGGCCAGACTTTCTTT. Protein: CASSQESIAGGQTFF.

V and J are TRBV7-3 and TRBJ2-5; 7 bases are shared with TRBD1. The CDR3 sequence is 13 residues long. Germline V gene lookup returns CDR1 SGHTA and CDR2 FQGTGA. V was clipped by 5 bases and J by 5 bases; unmatched bases: 5. The CDR3 spells CASSRDRGETQYF. The CDR3 DNA follows: TGTGCCAGCAGCAGGGACAGAGGGGAGACCCAGTACTTC.

V and J are TRBV5-1 and TRBJ1-2, with 7 bases fitting TRBD1. The CDR3 is 16 amino acids. After removal of 0 bases from V and 3 bases from J, the junction contained 8 bases not matched to a gene. Per germline, CDR1 SGHRS and CDR2 YFSETQ. The CDR3 nucleotides read TGCGCCAGCAGCTTGGAGGCAGGGGGAATTTACTATGGCTACACCTTC. Its translation: CASSLEAGGIYYGYTF.